The clone carrying this T cell receptor (beta chain) has only a few counts. The data were taken from a study of blood T cell repertoires in COVID-19. Study in general: From T cells, B-cell-depleted T cells, or PBMCs came the material, which was cDNA or gDNA.

Enrolled through a virtual design, the participants were between 18 and 89 years of age and came from 24 US areas. Data came from immunoSEQ multiplex PCR; TCRdb stores just in-frame clones and leaves some out. The sample contains more than 450,000 clones, 75% to 90% of which appear only once. Germline CDR1 reads PRHDT; CDR2 reads FYEKMQ (reference sequence). The CDR3 has 17 amino acids. V was pared by 3 bases and J by 4 bases, with 8 bases of the junction left unmatched. V is TRBV13 and J is TRBJ1-5; 11 bases line up with TRBD1. Sample: PBMCs or T cells enriched from blood (not recorded which). This clonotype was sampled from a woman in her late teens or twenties who had recovered from COVID-19. The CDR3 DNA is TGTGCCAGCAGCTTGGGTGGGACAGGGGGTGGTAATCAGCCCCAGCATTTT. Its protein product is CASSLGGTGGGNQPQHF. Based on the CDR3 plus reference TRBV13 and TRBJ1-5, the full variable domain is AAGVIQSPRHLIKEKRETATLKCYPIPRHDTVYWYQQGPGQDPQFLISFYEKMQSDKGSIPDRFSAQQFSDYHSELNMSSLELGDSALYFCASSLGGTGGGNQPQHFGDGTRLSIL.